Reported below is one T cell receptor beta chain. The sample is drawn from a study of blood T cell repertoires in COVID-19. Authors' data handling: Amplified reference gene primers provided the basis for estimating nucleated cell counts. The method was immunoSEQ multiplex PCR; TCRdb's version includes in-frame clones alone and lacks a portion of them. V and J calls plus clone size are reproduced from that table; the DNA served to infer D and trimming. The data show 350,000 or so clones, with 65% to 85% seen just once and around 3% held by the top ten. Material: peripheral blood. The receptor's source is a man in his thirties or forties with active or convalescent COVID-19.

The CDR3 spells CAWSHVGVYEQYF. The DNA for the CDR3 is TGTGCCTGGAGCCACGTGGGAGTCTACGAGCAGTACTTC. This chain joins TRBV30 and TRBJ2-7; TRBD2 might be the D (5 bases). CDR1 and CDR2 from the germline V gene are GTSNPN and SVGIG (reference sequence). There are 13 residues in the CDR3. The ends were cut back, 3 bases at V and 3 bases at J, with 12 bases in the middle.